The source of this T cell receptor (beta chain) is a study of T cells in localized non-small cell lung cancer. V was shortened by 0 bases and J by 5 bases, with 5 bases between the two germline ends. The length of the CDR3 is 13 residues. The germline V gene encodes CDR1 SGHVS and CDR2 FQNEAQ. TCRdb's copy holds only in-frame clones and misses some; the assay was immunoSEQ multiplex PCR. The data contain some 90,000 clones, over 80% of them singletons. Specimen: peripheral blood, collected before any cancer treatment. The receptor comes from a man between 35 and 75 years old with stage I squamous cell lung carcinoma. The chain recombines TRBV7-8 with TRBJ1-5; D gene unclear. CDR3 region: CASSLAQDQPQHF. The CDR3 region has the DNA TGTGCCAGCAGCTTAGCGCAAGATCAGCCCCAGCATTTT.